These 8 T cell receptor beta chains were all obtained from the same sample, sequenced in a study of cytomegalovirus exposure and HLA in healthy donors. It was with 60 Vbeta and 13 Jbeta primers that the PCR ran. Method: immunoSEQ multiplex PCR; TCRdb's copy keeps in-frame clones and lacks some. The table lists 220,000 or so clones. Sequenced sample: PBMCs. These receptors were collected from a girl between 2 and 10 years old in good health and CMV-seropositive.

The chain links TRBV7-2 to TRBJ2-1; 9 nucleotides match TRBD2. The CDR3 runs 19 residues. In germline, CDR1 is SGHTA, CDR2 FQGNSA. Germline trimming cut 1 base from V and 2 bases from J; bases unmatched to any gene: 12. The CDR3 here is CASSLVHRLAGVTYNEQFF. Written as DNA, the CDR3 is TGTGCCAGCAGCTTAGTCCATAGATTAGCGGGAGTGACCTACAATGAGCAGTTCTTC.

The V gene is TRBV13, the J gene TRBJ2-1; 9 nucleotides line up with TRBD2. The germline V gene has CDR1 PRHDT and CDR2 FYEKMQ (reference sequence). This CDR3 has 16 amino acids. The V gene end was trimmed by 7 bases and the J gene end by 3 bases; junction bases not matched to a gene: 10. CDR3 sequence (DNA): TGTGCCAGCACCCGACCGGGACTAGCACGCTACAATGAGCAGTTCTTC. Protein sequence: CASTRPGLARYNEQFF.

CDR3 nucleotides: TGTGCCAGCAGTCGACAGGGTCCCTCCTACGAGCAGTACTTC. Its protein product is CASSRQGPSYEQYF. The rearrangement links TRBV6-5 to TRBJ2-5; the match to TRBD1 covers 7 bases. The J call is in doubt because the DNA end fits TRBJ2-7 better. CDR3 length equals 14 residues. Germline V gives CDR1 MNHEY, CDR2 SVGAGI.

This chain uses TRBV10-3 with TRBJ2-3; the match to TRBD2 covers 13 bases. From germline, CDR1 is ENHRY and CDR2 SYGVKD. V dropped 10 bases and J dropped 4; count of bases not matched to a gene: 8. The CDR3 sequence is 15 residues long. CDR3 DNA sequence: TGTGCCAGTACTAGCGGGAGGGGGTCGGCAGATACGCAGTATTTT. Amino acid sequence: CASTSGRGSADTQYF.

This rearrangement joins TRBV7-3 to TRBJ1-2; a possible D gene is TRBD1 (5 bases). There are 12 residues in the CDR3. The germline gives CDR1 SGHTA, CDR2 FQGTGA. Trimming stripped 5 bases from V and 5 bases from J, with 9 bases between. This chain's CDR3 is CASSMDNYGYTF. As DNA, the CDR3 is TGTGCCAGCAGCATGGACAATTATGGCTACACCTTC.

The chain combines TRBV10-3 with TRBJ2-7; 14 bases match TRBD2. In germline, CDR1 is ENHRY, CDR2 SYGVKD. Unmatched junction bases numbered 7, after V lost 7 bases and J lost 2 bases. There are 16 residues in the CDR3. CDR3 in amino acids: CAITGTSGSATYEQYF. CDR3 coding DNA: TGTGCCATCACGGGGACTAGCGGGAGCGCTACCTACGAGCAGTACTTC.

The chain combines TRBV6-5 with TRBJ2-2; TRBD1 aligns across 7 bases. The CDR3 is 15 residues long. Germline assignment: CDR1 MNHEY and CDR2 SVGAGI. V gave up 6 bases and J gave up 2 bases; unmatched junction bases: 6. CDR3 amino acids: CASSYGQVNTGELFF. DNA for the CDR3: TGTGCCAGCAGCTACGGACAGGTCAACACCGGGGAGCTGTTTTTT.

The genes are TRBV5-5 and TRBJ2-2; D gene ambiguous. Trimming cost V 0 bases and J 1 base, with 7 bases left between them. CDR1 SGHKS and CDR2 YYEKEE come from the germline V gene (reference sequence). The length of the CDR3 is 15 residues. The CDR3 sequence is CASSLGPGNTGELFF. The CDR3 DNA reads TGTGCCAGCAGCTTGGGACCGGGGAACACCGGGGAGCTGTTTTTT.